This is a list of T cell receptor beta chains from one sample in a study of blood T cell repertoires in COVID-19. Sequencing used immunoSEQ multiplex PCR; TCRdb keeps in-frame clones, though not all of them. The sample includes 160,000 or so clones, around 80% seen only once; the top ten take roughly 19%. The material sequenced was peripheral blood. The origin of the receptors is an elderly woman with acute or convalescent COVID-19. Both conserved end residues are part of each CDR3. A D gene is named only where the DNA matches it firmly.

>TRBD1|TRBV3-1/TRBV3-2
CASSLEGAADYEQYF
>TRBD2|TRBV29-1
CSVDVGGRATEQFF
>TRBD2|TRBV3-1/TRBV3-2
CAIITSGGPYEQYF
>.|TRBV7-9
CASSLGTGRTDEKLFF
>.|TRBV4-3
CASSQDLQVNYGYTF
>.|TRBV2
CASSEARGYSLSGNTIYF
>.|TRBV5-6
CASSNGAGSSGNTIYF
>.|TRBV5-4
CASSRLGGTTEAFF
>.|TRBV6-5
CASSYSRQPNYGYTF
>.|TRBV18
CASSGAGQETQYF
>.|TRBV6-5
CASTAQGRYGYTF
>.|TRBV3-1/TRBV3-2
CASSHLVLGRGNDPEAFF
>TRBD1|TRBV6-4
CASSFMPGQSYGYTF
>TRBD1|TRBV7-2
CASSAWTGQETQYF
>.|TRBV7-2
CASSSPQAVHLGSYNEQFF
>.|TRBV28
CASRPEQGLSSYEQYF
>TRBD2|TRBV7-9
CASSSGLAGGSETQYF
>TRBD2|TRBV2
CASTELAGENIQYF
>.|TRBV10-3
CAISGDTNTGELFF
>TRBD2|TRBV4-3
CASSQGASGGPEQFF
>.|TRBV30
CAWNPISTNEKLFF
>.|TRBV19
CASSPFATNYGYTF
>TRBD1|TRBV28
CASSTGGRRLFF
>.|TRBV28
CASNVGVNYGYTF
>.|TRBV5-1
CASSSFGGTEAFF
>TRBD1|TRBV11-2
CASSLVGTGNFGTEAFF
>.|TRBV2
CASSSLRASGNTIYF
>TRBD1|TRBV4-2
CASSLWDRPDSGNTIYF
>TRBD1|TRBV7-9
CASSLTSGTGGQPQHF
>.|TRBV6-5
CASSYSATRASTQYF
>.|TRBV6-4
CASSVDRYNEQFF